This T cell receptor beta chain came from a study of blood T cell repertoires in COVID-19. The wider study: Collection of acute and convalescent COVID-19 samples took place in the United States, Italy and Spain.

Original methodology: Counts of nucleated cells, estimated from reference gene primer amplification, were obtained. Profiling relied on immunoSEQ multiplex PCR, and the TCRdb table lists in-frame clones only, not all of them. That table is the source of V, J and clone size, and D and trimming were worked out from the DNA. The sample holds over 250,000 clones, roughly nine tenths seen once. The V gene lost 5 bases and the J gene lost 2 bases, with 9 bases spanning the gap. Germline V gene sequence: CDR1 SGHTA, CDR2 FQGTGA. This CDR3 comprises 14 residues. This TCR was recovered from a man aged 55-75 years who had recovered from COVID-19. The sequencing input was PBMCs or T cells enriched from blood (not recorded which). V and J are TRBV7-3 and TRBJ2-2, with a tentative D call TRBD1 (6 bases). CDR3 bases: TGTGCCAGCAGCACGGACAGCAACACCGGGGAGCTGTTTTTT. This encodes CASSTDSNTGELFF.